This T cell receptor beta chain was identified during a study of blood T cell repertoires in COVID-19 (dated by TCRdb to 2020 to 2022). Broadly, across the study: Collaborator samples came from the United States, Italy and Spain and covered acute and convalescent phases of COVID-19. Where available, HLA class I and class II types were obtained from metadata supplied by the sample provider rather than from assay-based typing. A freely available public database, intended as a resource for researchers studying the immune response to SARS-CoV-2, is where the repertoires were released. Deeply sampled blood TCRbeta repertoires from subjects exposed to, actively infected with, or recovered from COVID-19 were included in the dataset. The sample metadata nearly always contained a de-identified subject ID, COVID-19 status, age in years and sex. The samples were drawn from two sources: the first 160 participants of the ongoing ImmuneRACE study, and 1,254 subjects contributed by 6 global collaborators. The prospective study material was composed of cDNA or gDNA derived from T cells, B-cell-depleted T cells, or PBMCs.

Whole blood was collected in K2EDTA tubes by collaborating institutions according to the institutions' own protocols. Collaborator samples were shipped for TCRbeta analysis as frozen whole blood, isolated PBMCs, or DNA extracted from either sample type. TCRbeta CDR3 regions were amplified from genomic DNA by means of the immunoSEQ Assay, a bias-controlled multiplex PCR. As for the original processing: Nucleated cell counts per sample were estimated from amplification of reference gene primers within the assay. To quantify the absolute abundance of each unique TCRbeta CDR3 rearrangement, sequence reads were collapsed and filtered. For each sample, productive Simpson clonality was calculated as the square root of Simpson's diversity index across productive rearrangements. TCRdb's version of the immuneACCESS table is confined to in-frame rearrangements and falls short of the full clone set. An unresolved V gene accounts for under half of the shortfall where checked; the remainder is of unknown origin. V and J calls and clone size are copied from that table; D and trimming were computed from the DNA. The sample table lists about 78,000 clones, around 91% of them with a count of one. The ten largest clones capture under 1.1% of the sample.

Overall results and qualifications from the work: Clinical and demographic metadata were provided uncurated, with the amount varying by source and participant.

On this clone itself: The antigen it recognizes is unknown. Base-call qualities are not available, and no considerably larger clone is one nucleotide away.

The sequence derives from a woman in her forties or fifties in a cohort sampled during active COVID-19. Material for sequencing was peripheral blood.

The nucleotide sequence reads TGTGCCAGAAGCTTCGGGATTTGGTACGGCACAGATACGCAGTATTTT. Translated, it reads CARSFGIWYGTDTQYF. Here the chain combines TRBV5-3 and TRBJ2-3, with a weak D call of TRBD2 (5 bases match). TRBV5-3 has ORF status, its function being uncertain. V drops 2 bases and J drops 1 base, leaving 14 bases in between. Inclusive of the bounding cysteine and phenylalanine, the CDR3 is 16 residues long. The DNA shown is the 48-base CDR3, in frame from base 1.